This T cell receptor beta chain was captured in a study of blood T cell repertoires in COVID-19 (TCRdb year 2020). Concerning the study at large: Collaborator samples came from the United States, Italy and Spain and covered acute and convalescent phases of COVID-19. The material from the prospective study consisted of cDNA or gDNA derived from T cells, B-cell-depleted T cells, or PBMCs. The dataset comprised deeply sampled blood TCRbeta repertoires from subjects exposed to, actively infected with, or recovered from COVID-19. The repertoires were made available in a free public database intended to serve as a resource for research on the immune response to SARS-CoV-2. The samples were drawn from two sources: the first 160 participants of the ongoing ImmuneRACE study, and over 1,000 subjects contributed by 6 global collaborators. The sample metadata nearly always contained a de-identified subject ID, COVID-19 status, age in years and sex. Where HLA class I and class II types were available, the types were taken from metadata supplied by the sample provider, not from assay-based typing.

Study-wide findings and limitations: The amount of clinical and demographic metadata varied by source and participant and was provided uncurated.

Collaborating institutions collected whole blood in K2EDTA tubes following their own protocols. For TCRbeta analysis, collaborator samples were shipped as frozen whole blood, as isolated PBMCs, or as DNA extracted from either sample type. This clone has a single count. The target of this receptor is not known. No quality values exist for individual bases; no much larger clone is one base distant. V is pared back by 3 bases and J by 4 bases, with 7 bases lying between the germline termini. The CDR3 measures 12 amino acids from cysteine to phenylalanine. Solely the CDR3 DNA is kept, with 36 bases framed from the first base. CDR1 is given as SGHAT and CDR2 as FQNNGV, both from the germline V gene. The immunoSEQ Assay, a bias-controlled multiplex PCR, was used to amplify TCRbeta CDR3 regions from genomic DNA. Per the original workflow: Within the assay, amplification of reference gene primers was used to estimate how many nucleated cells each sample contained. To quantify the absolute abundance of each unique TCRbeta CDR3 rearrangement, sequence reads were collapsed and filtered. For each sample, productive Simpson clonality was calculated by taking the square root of Simpson's diversity index across productive rearrangements. Not all clones reach the TCRdb copy of this immuneACCESS table, which keeps in-frame sequences only. Checked studies attribute under half of the gap to unresolved V genes and leave the rest unexplained. From that table come the V and J calls and clone size; the DNA was used to work out D and trimming. This sample comprises roughly 75,000 clones, 80% to 95% of them detected only once. The top ten hold about 7% of the sample.

Sequencing was carried out using peripheral blood. The TCR sequence derives from a human donor in a cohort sampled during active COVID-19. Here the chain combines TRBV11-2 and TRBJ2-7, with the D gene too uncertain to name. The CDR3 in this case is CASSFSSYEQYF. The sequenced DNA is TGTGCCAGCAGCTTTTCCTCTTACGAGCAGTACTTC.